The 17 T cell receptor beta chains given below trace back to one sample, sequenced in a study of neurological immune-mediated disorders. Each CDR3 protein is one row after TCRdb ran MiXCR on the 5' RACE reads. The data show over 35,000 distinct CDR3 sequences, 2.5% seen once. Input material: PBMCs. The receptor source for this set is a man aged 45-65 years with multiple sclerosis.

This clonotype was picked up many times. The genes are TRBV12-3 or TRBV12-4 and TRBJ2-5, with 11 bases aligning to TRBD2. The length of the CDR3 is 15 residues. V lost 3 bases, J lost 4 bases, and 4 bases stayed unmatched. In DNA form, the CDR3 reads TGTGCCAGCAGTTTTGGTAGCGGGGGGGCAGAGACCCAGTACTTC. Its translation: CASSFGSGGAETQYF.

This clonotype was seen repeatedly, ten times or more. The V gene is TRBV4-1, the J gene TRBJ2-2; D is unresolved. V was cut by 0 bases and J by 0 bases, with 5 bases left in between. There are 15 residues in the CDR3. Germline V gene lookup returns CDR1 MGHRA and CDR2 YSYEKL. CDR3 loop: CASSQDRANTGELFF. CDR3 nucleotides: TGCGCCAGCAGCCAAGACCGGGCGAACACCGGGGAGCTGTTTTTT.

At least ten counts were recorded for this clonotype. This chain uses TRBV29-1 with TRBJ2-5, with 7 bases lining up with TRBD1. This CDR3 contains 12 residues. Trimming cost V 6 bases and J 5 bases; bases outside gene matches: 6. The germline V gene encodes CDR1 SQVTM and CDR2 ANQGSEA. The CDR3 sequence is CSVNRGGETQYF. The CDR3 DNA follows: TGCAGCGTGAACAGGGGTGGGGAGACCCAGTACTTC. The whole variable domain, remainder taken from reference TRBV29-1 and TRBJ2-5, is SAVISQKPSRDICQRGTSLTIQCQVDSQVTMMFWYRQQPGQSLTLIATANQGSEATYESGFVIDKFPISRPNLTFSTLTVSNMSPEDSSIYLCSVNRGGETQYFGPGTRLLVL.

This clonotype appeared many times. The CDR3 DNA follows: TGTGCCAGCAGCTCGAGGGGGGTCGGAACCTACAATGAGCAGTTCTTC. Translated, it gives CASSSRGVGTYNEQFF. The chain employs TRBV7-8 and TRBJ2-1; TRBD1 or TRBD2 may be the D gene (6 bases each). Germline lookup yields CDR1 SGHVS and CDR2 FQNEAQ. This CDR3 region has 16 residues. V was trimmed by 4 bases and J by 2 bases, leaving 15 bases between them. The full variable domain, rest sourced from reference TRBV7-8 and TRBJ2-1, is GAGVSQSPRYKVAKRGQDVALRCDPISGHVSLFWYQQALGQGPEFLTYFQNEAQLDKSGLPSDRFFAERPEGSVSTLKIQRTQQEDSAVYLCASSSRGVGTYNEQFFGPGTRLTVL.

In its sample, this clonotype was seen many times. V usage is TRBV5-5 and J usage is TRBJ1-1, with 8 bases identical to TRBD1. Trimming at V came to 4 bases and at J to 0 bases, leaving 8 bases not matched to a gene. The CDR3 has 16 residues. Germline lookup yields CDR1 SGHKS and CDR2 YYEKEE (reference sequence). The CDR3 region is CASSDGRGRVNTEAFF. In nucleotides, the CDR3 is TGTGCCAGCAGCGATGGCAGGGGGCGGGTGAACACTGAAGCTTTCTTT.

This clonotype was found many times. The chain carries TRBV5-5 and TRBJ1-2; D may be TRBD1 (6 bases). Germline CDR1 is SGHKS and CDR2 is YYEKEE (reference sequence). The CDR3 is 15 amino acids. V was pared by 2 bases and J by 1 base, with 12 bases between. The DNA of the CDR3 is TGTGCCAGCAGCTTAGGGGAACAGGGTAACTATGGCTACACCTTC. Encoded protein: CASSLGEQGNYGYTF.

The sample holds many counts of this clonotype. This sequence joins TRBV5-1 and TRBJ1-2; no firm D call. V lost 4 bases and J 8 bases, leaving 21 bases between the germline ends. The CDR3 has 15 residues. The germline V gene has CDR1 SGHRS and CDR2 YFSETQ. This chain's CDR3 is CASSITPTQRAGYTF. CDR3 coding DNA: TGCGCCAGCAGCATTACGCCGACCCAACGGGCGGGCTACACCTTC.

On this clonotype itself: The CDR3 ends on some other residue instead of the conserved phenylalanine or tryptophan, so this is likely a read error. The gene calls are TRBV9 and TRBJ1-2, with TRBD1 as a possible D gene (6 bases). V lost 1 base and J 8 bases, leaving 12 bases between the germline ends. The CDR3 totals 13 residues. Germline V CDR1 and CDR2: SGDLS, YYNGEE. The CDR3 sequence is CASSVRAGDGYTN. The CDR3 region has the DNA TGTGCCAGCAGCGTACGGGCAGGGGACGGCTACACCAAC.

At least ten counts were recorded for this clonotype. The rearrangement uses TRBV20-1 and TRBJ2-1; D gene ambiguous. With 6 bases removed from V and 7 bases from J, the gap between germline ends came to 22 bases. The CDR3 contains 15 residues. The germline gives CDR1 DFQATT, CDR2 SNEGSKA (reference sequence). The chain's CDR3 is CSAPFFAESRNEQFF. Here the CDR3 DNA reads TGCAGTGCCCCCTTTTTCGCGGAGAGTCGGAATGAGCAGTTCTTC.

At least ten counts were recorded for this clonotype. The chain has TRBV5-6 and TRBJ2-7; D might be TRBD1 (5 bases). V dropped 1 base and J dropped 3 bases, with 8 bases sitting between them. This CDR3 comprises 13 residues. Germline CDR1 SGHDT, CDR2 YYEEEE. For the CDR3, the DNA is TGTGCCAGCAGCTTGAGGGGCCGCTACGAGCAGTACTTC. It encodes CASSLRGRYEQYF.

This clonotype was seen repeatedly, ten times or more. The chain is built from TRBV10-3 and TRBJ2-7, with 7 bases that match TRBD1. Unmatched junction bases numbered 0, after V lost 4 bases and J lost 3 bases. CDR1 and CDR2 from the germline V gene are ENHRY and SYGVKD. This CDR3 region has 12 residues. CDR3 coding DNA: TGTGCCATCAGTGCAGGGGGCTACGAGCAGTACTTC. This translates into CAISAGGYEQYF.

This clonotype turned up a few times. The J gene is TRBJ2-7, the V gene TRBV10-2; D may be TRBD2 (6 bases). The germline V gene has CDR1 WSHSY and CDR2 SAAADI. The germline V and J ends were trimmed by 8 bases and 0 bases, with 14 bases remaining between them. The CDR3 contains 14 residues. The CDR3 DNA is TGCGCCAGCCGGGCGGAGGGGAGCTCCTACGAGCAGTACTTC. Its translation: CASRAEGSSYEQYF.

This clonotype was detected many times. The chain carries TRBV21-1 and TRBJ2-7; TRBD1 reflects the table's D call only, with no check against the DNA. TRBV21-1 is a pseudogene locus. This CDR3 is 14 amino acids long. The CDR3 loop is CASVPWWIGYEQYF. The CDR3, as DNA: TGTGCCAGCGTCCCCTGGTGGATTGGTTACGAGCAGTACTTC.

This clonotype was seen at least ten times. The genes are TRBV28 and TRBJ2-1; 7 bases match TRBD2. V was pared by 4 bases and J by 4 bases, with 7 bases of the junction left unmatched. CDR3 length: 15 amino acids. Looked up from germline, CDR1 is MDHEN and CDR2 is SYDVKM. The CDR3 sequence: CASSSGAGPYNEQFF. For the CDR3, the DNA is TGTGCCAGCAGTTCGGGAGCGGGGCCTTACAATGAGCAGTTCTTC.

This clonotype was seen repeatedly, ten times or more. The chain uses TRBV5-1 and TRBJ2-4; no clear D. This CDR3 has 12 residues. Per the germline V gene, CDR1 is SGHRS and CDR2 is YFSETQ. Trimming took 0 bases from V and 10 from J, leaving 8 bases between them. CDR3 protein: CASSLGEGIQYF. The CDR3 DNA follows: TGCGCCAGCAGCTTGGGGGAAGGGATTCAGTACTTC. The full variable domain, with the rest looked up from reference TRBV5-1 and TRBJ2-4, is KAGVTQTPRYLIKTRGQQVTLSCSPISGHRSVSWYQQTPGQGLQFLFEYFSETQRNKGNFPGRFSGRQFSNSRSEMNVSTLELGDSALYLCASSLGEGIQYFGAGTRLSVL.

At least ten counts were recorded for this clonotype. This chain links TRBV5-8 with TRBJ1-1; D remains ambiguous. The germline CDR1 and CDR2 sequences are SGHTS and YDEGEE. Trimming took off 4 bases at V and 6 bases at J, with 13 bases between the two ends. The CDR3 covers 13 residues. CDR3 residues: CASSPVSGSEAFF. Written as DNA, the CDR3 is TGTGCCAGCAGCCCCGTATCTGGCTCTGAAGCTTTCTTT.

There are many counts of this clonotype. The rearrangement uses TRBV7-2 and TRBJ1-5; no definite D call. Germline CDR1 SGHTA, CDR2 FQGNSA. V shed 1 base and J shed 5 bases, with 6 bases lying between them. The CDR3 loop spans 13 amino acids. The CDR3 loop reads CASSLGSYQPQHF. As DNA, the CDR3 is TGTGCCAGCAGCTTAGGGTCTTATCAGCCCCAGCATTTT.